The clone carrying this T cell receptor beta chain has a count of ten or more. The antigen is not known. Germline is not matched at one junction end, which may reflect a read error. Each CDR3 protein is one row after TCRdb ran MiXCR on the reads. In the table there are approximately 340,000 distinct CDR3 sequences, almost 30% of which are singletons. CDR3 size: 14 residues. Per the germline V gene, CDR1 is SGHTA and CDR2 is FQGTGA. The data originate from a study of T cell repertoires in cytomegalovirus infection. Study-level information: HLA-B-restricted CMV epitopes that are well studied, plus recently identified HLA-C-restricted ones, were used by the study. An indication of both CMV infection and matching HLA type came from public TCR beta signatures.

Broader study findings: There were HLA-C-restricted CMV-specific TCR beta clonotypes dominating the ex vivo response.

The clonotype originates from a human donor in good health (CMV status not recorded). Some clones in this sample may be carry-over from other donors' samples. This specimen consisted of cultured PBMCs, obtained from culture after CMV antigen stimulation. The V gene is TRBV7-3, the J gene TRBJ2-1, with a possible D match to TRBD2 (7 bases). The CDR3 DNA is TGTGCCAGCAACTTAGGGGGGGCCAATAATGAGCAGTTCTTC. This codes for CASNLGGANNEQFF. Variable domain in full (rest from reference TRBV7-3 and TRBJ2-1): GAGVSQTPSNKVTEKGKYVELRCDPISGHTALYWYRQSLGQGPEFLIYFQGTGAADDSGLPNDRFFAVRPEGSVSTLKIQRTERGDSAVYLCASNLGGANNEQFFGPGTRLTVL.